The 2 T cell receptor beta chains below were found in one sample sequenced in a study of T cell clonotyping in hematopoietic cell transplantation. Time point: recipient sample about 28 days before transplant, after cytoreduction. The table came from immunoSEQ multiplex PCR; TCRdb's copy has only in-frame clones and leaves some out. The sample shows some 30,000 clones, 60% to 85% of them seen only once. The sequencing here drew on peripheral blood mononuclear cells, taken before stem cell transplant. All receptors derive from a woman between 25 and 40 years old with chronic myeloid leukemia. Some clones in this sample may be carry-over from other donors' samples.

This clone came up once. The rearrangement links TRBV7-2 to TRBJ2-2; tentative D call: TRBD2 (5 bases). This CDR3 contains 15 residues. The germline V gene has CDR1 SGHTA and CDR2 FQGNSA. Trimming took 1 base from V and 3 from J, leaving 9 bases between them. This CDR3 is CASSLGVGDTGELFF. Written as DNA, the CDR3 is TGTGCCAGCAGCTTAGGTGTGGGAGACACCGGGGAGCTGTTTTTT.

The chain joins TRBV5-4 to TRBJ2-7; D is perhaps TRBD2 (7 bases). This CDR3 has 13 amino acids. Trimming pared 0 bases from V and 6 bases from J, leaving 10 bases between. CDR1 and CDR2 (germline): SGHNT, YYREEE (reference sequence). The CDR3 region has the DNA TGTGCCAGCAGCTTGGACGGGGGGCTCGAGCAGTACGTC. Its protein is CASSLDGGLEQYV.